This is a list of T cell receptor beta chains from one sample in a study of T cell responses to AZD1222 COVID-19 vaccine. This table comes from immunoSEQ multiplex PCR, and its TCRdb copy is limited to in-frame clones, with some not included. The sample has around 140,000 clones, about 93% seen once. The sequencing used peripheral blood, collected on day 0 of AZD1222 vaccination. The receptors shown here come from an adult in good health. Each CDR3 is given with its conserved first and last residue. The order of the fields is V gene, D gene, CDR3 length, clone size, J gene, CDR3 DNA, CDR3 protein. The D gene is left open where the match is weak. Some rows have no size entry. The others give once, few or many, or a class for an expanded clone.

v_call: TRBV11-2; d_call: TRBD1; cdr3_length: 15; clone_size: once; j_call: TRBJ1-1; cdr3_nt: TGTGCCAGCAGCTTTAAACACAGGGGGAACACTGAAGCTTTCTTT; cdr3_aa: CASSFKHRGNTEAFF
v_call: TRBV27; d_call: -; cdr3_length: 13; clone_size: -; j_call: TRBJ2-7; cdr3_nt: TGTGCCAGCAGGTCAGGGAGCTTCTACGAGCAGTACTTC; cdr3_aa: CASRSGSFYEQYF
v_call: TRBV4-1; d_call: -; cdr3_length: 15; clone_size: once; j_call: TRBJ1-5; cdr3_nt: TGCGCCAGCAGCCAAGTACTCTCAGATAATCAGCCCCAGCATTTT; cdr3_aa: CASSQVLSDNQPQHF
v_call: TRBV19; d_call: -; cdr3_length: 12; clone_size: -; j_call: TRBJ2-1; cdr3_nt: TGTGCCAATCGGACGGGAAACAATGAGCAGTTCTTC; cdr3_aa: CANRTGNNEQFF
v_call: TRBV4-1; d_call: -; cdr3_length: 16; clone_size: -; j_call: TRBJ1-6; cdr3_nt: TGCGCCAGCAGCCAAGTTGCGGACTCCTATAATTCACCCCTCCACTTT; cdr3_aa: CASSQVADSYNSPLHF
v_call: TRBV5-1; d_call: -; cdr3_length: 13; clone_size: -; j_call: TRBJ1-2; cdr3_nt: TGCGCCAGCAGCCCACAGGGTGGGTATGGCTACACCTTC; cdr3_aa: CASSPQGGYGYTF
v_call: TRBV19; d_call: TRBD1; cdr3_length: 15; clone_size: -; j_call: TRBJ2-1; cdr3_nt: TGTGCCAGTAGTATAGGGGACAGTTCCTACAATGAGCAGTTCTTC; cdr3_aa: CASSIGDSSYNEQFF
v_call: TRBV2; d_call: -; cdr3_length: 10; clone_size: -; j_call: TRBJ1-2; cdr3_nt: TGTGCCAGCAGTGAATATGGCTACACCTTC; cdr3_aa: CASSEYGYTF
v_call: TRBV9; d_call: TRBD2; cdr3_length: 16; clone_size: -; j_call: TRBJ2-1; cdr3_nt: TGTGCCAGCAGCGAATCCGGTCGAGCGGGGGGGCTCGAGCAGTTCTTC; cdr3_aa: CASSESGRAGGLEQFF
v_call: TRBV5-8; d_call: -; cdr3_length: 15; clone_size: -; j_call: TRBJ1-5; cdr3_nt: TGTGCCAGCAGCTTGGAACCCTTCAGCAATCAGCCCCAGCATTTT; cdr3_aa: CASSLEPFSNQPQHF
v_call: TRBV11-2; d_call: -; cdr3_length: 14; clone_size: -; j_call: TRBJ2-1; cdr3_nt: TGTGCCAGCAGCGGCTACGGATGGGAAAATGAGCAGTTCTTC; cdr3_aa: CASSGYGWENEQFF
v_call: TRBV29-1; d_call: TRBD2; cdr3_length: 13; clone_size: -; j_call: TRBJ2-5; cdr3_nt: TGCAGCGTTGAACTGGCGGGGGGGGAGACCCAGTACTTC; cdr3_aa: CSVELAGGETQYF
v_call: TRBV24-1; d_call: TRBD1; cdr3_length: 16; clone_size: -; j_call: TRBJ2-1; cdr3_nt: TGTGCCACCAGTGACCCCCGGACAGGGTTTGACAATGAGCAGTTCTTC; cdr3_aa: CATSDPRTGFDNEQFF
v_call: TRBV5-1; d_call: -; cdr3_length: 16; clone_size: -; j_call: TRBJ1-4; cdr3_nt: TGCGCCAGCAGCTTGGCAGGGGCCACCGGTAATGAAAAACTGTTTTTT; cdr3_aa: CASSLAGATGNEKLFF
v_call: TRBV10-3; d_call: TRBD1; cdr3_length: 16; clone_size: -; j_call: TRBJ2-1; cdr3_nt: TGTGCCATCAGTGATGGGGACAGGGCTTCCTACAATGAGCAGTTCTTC; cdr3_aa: CAISDGDRASYNEQFF
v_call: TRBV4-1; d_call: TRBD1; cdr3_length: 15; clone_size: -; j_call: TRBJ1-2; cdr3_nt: TGCGCCAGCAGCCAATATGCCGGCAGGGGGAATGGCTACACCTTC; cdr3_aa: CASSQYAGRGNGYTF